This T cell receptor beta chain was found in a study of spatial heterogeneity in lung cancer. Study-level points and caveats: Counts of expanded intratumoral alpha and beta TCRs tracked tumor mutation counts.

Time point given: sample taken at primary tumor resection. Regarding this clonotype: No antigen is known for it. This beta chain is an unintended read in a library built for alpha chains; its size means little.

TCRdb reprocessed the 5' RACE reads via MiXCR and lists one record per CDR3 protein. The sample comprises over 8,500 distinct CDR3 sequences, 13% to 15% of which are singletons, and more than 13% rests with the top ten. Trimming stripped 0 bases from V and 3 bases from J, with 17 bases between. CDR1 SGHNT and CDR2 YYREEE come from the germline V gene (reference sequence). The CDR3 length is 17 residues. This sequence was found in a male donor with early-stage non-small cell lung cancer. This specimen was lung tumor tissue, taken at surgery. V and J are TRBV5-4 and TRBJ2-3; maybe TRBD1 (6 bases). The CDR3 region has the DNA TGTGCCAGCAGCTTGGACCGGACTTACCAGGGGACAGATACGCAGTATTTT. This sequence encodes CASSLDRTYQGTDTQYF.